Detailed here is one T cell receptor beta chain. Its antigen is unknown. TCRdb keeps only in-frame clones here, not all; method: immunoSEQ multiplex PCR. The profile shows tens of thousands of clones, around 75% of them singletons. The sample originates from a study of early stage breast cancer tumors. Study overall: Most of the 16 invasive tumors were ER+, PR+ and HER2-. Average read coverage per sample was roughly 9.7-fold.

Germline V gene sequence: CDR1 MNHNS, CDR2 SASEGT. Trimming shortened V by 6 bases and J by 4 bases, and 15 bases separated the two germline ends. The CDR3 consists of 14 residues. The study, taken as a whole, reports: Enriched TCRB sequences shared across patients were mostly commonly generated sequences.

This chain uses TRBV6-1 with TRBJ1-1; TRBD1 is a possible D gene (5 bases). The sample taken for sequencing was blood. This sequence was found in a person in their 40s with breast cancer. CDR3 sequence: CASRLGRRGTEAFF. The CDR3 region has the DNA TGTGCCAGCAGGCTGGGACGGCGGGGCACTGAAGCTTTCTTT.